This T cell receptor (beta chain) was found in a study of cytomegalovirus exposure and HLA in healthy donors. The study ran its PCR with 60 Vbeta and 13 Jbeta primers. The authors' processing: An analysis that came later counted 73 million or so unique TCR beta chains, 10 million to 12 million shared. Repertoires were generated with immunoSEQ multiplex PCR, while TCRdb's copy carries only in-frame clones and drops some. The D gene and trimming were derived from the DNA, and the V and J assignments and clone size from that table. This sample has 60,000 to 80,000 clones, with over 50% found just once. V lost 2 bases, J lost 4 bases, and 8 bases lay in between. Germline loops: CDR1 SEHNR, CDR2 FQNEAQ (reference sequence). The CDR3 is 13 residues long.

The TCR comes from a young man in good health and CMV-seronegative. The rearrangement links TRBV7-9 to TRBJ2-5; D unresolved. The sample taken for sequencing was PBMCs. CDR3 nucleotides: TGTGCCAGCAGCTTACCAACAATAGAGACCCAGTACTTC. Translating it yields CASSLPTIETQYF.